The subject of this entry is one TCR beta chain. Its antigen remains unknown. There were no recent acute infections or vaccinations among the donors, who were healthy HIV-negative adults. The entry originates in a study of shared clonotypes between healthy human individuals. Study results and caveats: Generation probability values for non-shared clonotypes were lower than those for clonotypes shared by all four donors.

V lost 4 bases, J lost 7 bases, and 14 bases lay in between. Germline V lookup: CDR1 MNHEY, CDR2 SMNVEV (reference sequence). The CDR3 sequence is 14 residues long. Original analysis: Filtering of immunoSEQ junctional sequences could not match full-length read filtering. Repertoires were generated with immunoSEQ multiplex PCR, while TCRdb's copy carries only in-frame clones and drops some. V and J calls and clone size come straight from that table; D and trimming were deduced from the DNA. In the table there are approximately 1,500,000 clones, roughly 96% of which are singletons. The sequenced material came from naive CD4+ T cells sorted from blood. Subset defined: CD45RA+ positively selected. The TCR sequence derives from a man aged 25 to 40 in good health. The chain couples TRBV27 to TRBJ2-1; possible D gene TRBD2, 6 bases. CDR3 amino acids: CASSSWDLRNEQFF. The CDR3 coding sequence is TGTGCCAGCAGTTCTTGGGACTTGAGGAATGAGCAGTTCTTC.